This entry describes one TCR beta chain. The clone's antigen remains unknown. One base away there is no much larger clone; base qualities are not given. This entry comes from a study of cytomegalovirus exposure and HLA in healthy donors (dated by TCRdb to about 2017). A note on the overall study: A later analysis indicated that the 120 validation repertoires were generated on the platform also employed for the approximately 700 repertoires of the first cohort. In addition to the first cohort of 650 to 750 subjects, a separate validation cohort of about 120 different subjects was used. High-throughput TCR immunosequencing, statistical association of individual TCRs with disease status, and machine learning were combined to predict cytomegalovirus infection status. The study was designed to test whether signatures of past pathogen exposure could be identified by cataloging public T cell receptors. What the work shows at the level of the full study, not this receptor alone: Across donors, most TCR sequences were observed very rarely, whereas some public TCRs were present in many individuals. The study listed 150 to 200 TCR beta chains as associated with cytomegalovirus. All 120 or so repertoires were used to score co-occurrence in the validation cohort in a later analysis, because that analysis had no HLA typing for the cohort. A few of the identified cytomegalovirus-associated TCR beta chains were confirmed in vitro to be specific for cytomegalovirus antigens. A later analysis found that TCRs clustered in the first cohort also tended to co-occur in the 95 to 150 validation repertoires, with about 94% of cluster scores above 0. The authors suggested that the approach could potentially be generalized to other disease states and immunological phenotypes. The classifier was reported to diagnose cytomegalovirus status with high specificity and sensitivity in both the original cohort and the validation cohort.

CDR1 and CDR2 (MNHEY, SVGAGI) derive from the germline V gene. V is trimmed back by 6 bases and J by 8 bases, and the junction contains 1 base that no gene match accounts for. Spanning cysteine to phenylalanine, the CDR3 consists of 12 amino acids. Only the CDR3 part of the read is kept: 36 bases, read in frame from the first base. The donors belonged to the validation cohort of approximately 130 subjects, which was separate from the approximately 680-subject first cohort. Libraries were built with the immunoSEQ multiplex PCR assay. The study's own analysis went as follows. A statistical classification framework was built for diagnosing cytomegalovirus status from the catalog of TCR beta chain sequences. TCRdb mirrors the immuneACCESS table, restricted to in-frame sequences. Some clones are absent from its copies; in checked studies, under half trace to an unresolved V gene, and the reason for the others is unknown. V and J calls and clone size are copied from that table; D and trimming were computed from the DNA. Recorded for this sample are some 80,000 clones; roughly 96% of them occurred a single time. In total, the top ten clones hold approximately 1.3% of the sample.

The receptor was derived from a woman between 18 and 29 years old in good health and CMV-seronegative. The sequencing input was PBMCs. The rearrangement joined TRBV6-5 to TRBJ1-4, with 9 bases matching TRBD1. The nucleotide sequence reads as follows: TGTGCCAGCAGGACAGGGGGAGAAAAACTGTTTTTT. The encoded protein is CASRTGGEKLFF.